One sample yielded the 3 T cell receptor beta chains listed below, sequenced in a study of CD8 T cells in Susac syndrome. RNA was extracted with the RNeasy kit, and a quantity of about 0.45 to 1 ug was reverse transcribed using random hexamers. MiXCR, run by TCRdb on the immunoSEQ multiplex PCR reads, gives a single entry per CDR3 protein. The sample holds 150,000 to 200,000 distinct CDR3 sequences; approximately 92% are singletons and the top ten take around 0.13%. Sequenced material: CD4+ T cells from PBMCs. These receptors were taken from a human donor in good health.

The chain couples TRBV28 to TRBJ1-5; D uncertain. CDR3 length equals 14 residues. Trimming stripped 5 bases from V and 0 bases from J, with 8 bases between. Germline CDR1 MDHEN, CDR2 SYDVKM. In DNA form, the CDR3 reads TGTGCCAGCAGTCGAGGGCATAGCAATCAGCCCCAGCATTTT. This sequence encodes CASSRGHSNQPQHF.

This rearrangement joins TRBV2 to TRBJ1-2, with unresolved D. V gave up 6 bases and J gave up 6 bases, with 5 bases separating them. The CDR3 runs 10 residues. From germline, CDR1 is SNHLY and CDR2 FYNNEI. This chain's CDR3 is CASRVDGYTF. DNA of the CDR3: TGTGCCAGCAGAGTGGATGGCTACACCTTC.

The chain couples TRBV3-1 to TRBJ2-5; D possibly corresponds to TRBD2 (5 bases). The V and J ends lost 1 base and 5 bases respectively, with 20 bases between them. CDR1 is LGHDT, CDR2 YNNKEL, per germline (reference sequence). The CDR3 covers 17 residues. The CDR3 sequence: CASSQAHLILSGETQYF. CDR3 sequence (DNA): TGTGCCAGCAGCCAAGCCCATTTGATTCTTTCGGGGGAGACCCAGTACTTC.